This is a list of T cell receptor beta chains from one sample in a study of blood T cell repertoires in COVID-19. Generated by immunoSEQ multiplex PCR, the TCRdb table keeps only in-frame clones and is missing some. This sample has 100,000 to 150,000 clones, with over 80% found just once. The sample was peripheral blood. The receptors stem from a man aged 55 to 70 with acute or convalescent COVID-19. The conserved cysteine and the conserved F or W are not part of the CDR3 here. Clone size is given for some rows only: seen once, a few or many times, or a class if the clone is expanded.

V,J,size,CDR3
TRBV7-3,TRBJ2-1,.,ASSASGSGYNEQF
TRBV7-3,TRBJ2-5,.,ASSLIGEETQY
TRBV9,TRBJ1-1,.,ASGGLNMGSTKAF
TRBV28,TRBJ2-3,.,ASSLFPGTGLDTQY
TRBV18,TRBJ2-7,.,ASSLGQGPYEQY
TRBV7-9,TRBJ1-2,.,ASSLGTGLSYGYT
TRBV27,TRBJ1-2,.,ASHQIPDRGRGYGYT
TRBV25-1,TRBJ2-1,.,ASSSLTGSSYNEQF
TRBV4-1,TRBJ1-1,.,ASSPPLRSLNTEAF
TRBV6-1,TRBJ2-7,.,ASSERDRGGYEQY
TRBV18,TRBJ1-3,.,ASSPTGQGAGNTIY
TRBV6-5,TRBJ2-7,.,ASSNYREGEQY
TRBV28,TRBJ1-1,.,ASSTWTGGLGTEAF
TRBV5-1,TRBJ2-7,.,ASSSASGSYEQY
TRBV6-5,TRBJ2-3,.,ASSYDGRVVTDTQY
TRBV2,TRBJ1-6,few,ASSDREYSPLH
TRBV3-1/TRBV3-2,TRBJ2-3,.,ASSQEETRYTDTQY
TRBV19,TRBJ1-4,.,ASNSRGKAEKLF